The 5 T cell receptor beta chains below come from one sample, sequenced in a study of technical replicates of blood from a few donors. Data came from immunoSEQ multiplex PCR; TCRdb stores just in-frame clones and leaves some out. The sample includes some 48,000 clones, 95% to 96% of them seen just once. The material sequenced was T cells isolated from PBMCs. These receptors all come from a human donor in good health.

V usage is TRBV19 and J usage is TRBJ2-1; D unresolved. The V gene's germline CDR1 is LNHDA and CDR2 SQIVND (reference sequence). V was trimmed by 5 bases and J by 5 bases, leaving 10 bases between them. The CDR3 has 13 amino acids. CDR3: CASSAGGNNEQFF. CDR3 DNA sequence: TGTGCCAGTAGTGCCGGCGGCAACAATGAGCAGTTCTTC.

This rearrangement joins TRBV28 to TRBJ2-7; D may be TRBD2 (6 bases). The CDR3 is 12 amino acids. Germline CDR1 reads MDHEN; CDR2 reads SYDVKM. V was shortened by 6 bases and J by 5 bases, with 11 bases between the two germline ends. This CDR3 is CASRLPGDEQYF. The CDR3 DNA reads TGTGCCAGCAGACTCCCGGGGGACGAGCAGTACTTC.

The chain joins TRBV6-4 to TRBJ1-5; no clear D. The CDR3 has 13 residues. Germline loops: CDR1 MRHNA, CDR2 SNTAGT. Trimming stripped 1 base from V and 6 bases from J, with 7 bases between. The CDR3 sequence is CASSDYSGQPQHF. The CDR3 nucleotides read TGTGCCAGCAGTGACTACTCGGGTCAGCCCCAGCATTTT.

This clone was counted once. The chain recombines TRBV10-3 with TRBJ1-4; tentatively, D is TRBD1 (5 bases). Trimming removed 2 bases from V and 7 bases from J, with 8 bases in between. Germline V CDR1 and CDR2: ENHRY, SYGVKD. The CDR3 has 13 amino acids. In nucleotides, the CDR3 is TGTGCCATCAGTGAGGCTAGGGGTGAAAAACTGTTTTTT. Translated, it gives CAISEARGEKLFF.

The rearrangement uses TRBV28 and TRBJ2-7, with 9 nucleotides matching TRBD2. CDR3 length equals 15 residues. Germline-derived CDR1 and CDR2 are MDHEN and SYDVKM. J lost 7 bases, V lost 5 bases, and 12 bases had no gene match. CDR3 DNA sequence: TGTGCCAGCAGTCCCCCTTTAGCGGGAGTCAGGGAGCAGTACTTC. Amino acids: CASSPPLAGVREQYF.